Listed below are T cell receptor beta chains from one sample, sequenced in a study of T cell repertoires in aging, cancer and after chemotherapy. One entry per CDR3 protein, called by TCRdb with MiXCR from the multiplex PCR reads. The sample has about 4,700 distinct CDR3 sequences; roughly two fifths are singletons. The sequenced sample consisted of blood. Receptors were obtained from a human donor with a blood cancer. Each CDR3 is given with its conserved first and last residue. The D gene is left open where the match is weak. For some rows the clone size is stated as once, few or many, or as a class when expanded; others skip it.

CAISELGTRETQYF	TGTGCCATCAGTGAGTTGGGGACTAGAGAGACCCAGTACTTC	TRBD2	TRBJ2-5	TRBV10-3	.
CASSISLRWSYNEQFF	TGTGCCAGTAGTATAAGTCTCCGATGGTCCTACAATGAGCAGTTCTTC	.	TRBJ2-1	TRBV19	few
CASRALGADTQYF	TGTGCCAGCAGGGCTTTAGGGGCAGATACGCAGTATTTT	.	TRBJ2-3	TRBV6-1	.
CACSEAMTGSSPLHF	TGTGCCTGCAGTGAAGCGATGACAGGGAGTTCACCCCTCCACTTT	TRBD1	TRBJ1-6	TRBV6-1	.
CATGQGSYNEQFF	TGTGCCACCGGACAGGGCTCCTACAATGAGCAGTTCTTC	TRBD1	TRBJ2-1	TRBV5-5	medium-sized
CASSEVTAYGYTF	TGTGCCAGCAGTGAAGTTACAGCCTATGGCTACACCTTC	.	TRBJ1-2	TRBV6-1	few
CASSLGHRDGGELFF	TGCGCCAGCAGCTTGGGCCACAGGGATGGCGGGGAGCTGTTTTTT	.	TRBJ2-2	TRBV5-1	.
CSAGGSGRADTQYF	TGCAGTGCCGGAGGTAGCGGGAGGGCAGATACGCAGTATTTT	TRBD2	TRBJ2-3	TRBV20-1	.
CASSKGLGYTDTQYF	TGTGCCAGTAGTAAGGGTCTAGGCTACACAGATACGCAGTATTTT	.	TRBJ2-3	TRBV19	.
CASSIRLAGVSEQYF	TGTGCCAGTAGTATCAGACTAGCGGGAGTTAGCGAGCAGTACTTC	TRBD2	TRBJ2-7	TRBV19	medium-sized
CASSLGQGTTYEQYF	TGTGCCAGCAGCTTAGGACAGGGAACTACCTACGAGCAGTACTTC	TRBD1	TRBJ2-7	TRBV7-9	.
CAWSVLGFAGTHAYTEAFF	TGTGCCTGGAGTGTACTAGGATTTGCCGGGACCCACGCCTACACTGAAGCTTTCTTT	.	TRBJ1-1	TRBV30	.
CASSDHTVGLAGGYEQYF	TGTGCCAGCAGCGATCATACCGTTGGTCTAGCGGGAGGCTACGAGCAGTACTTC	TRBD2	TRBJ2-7	TRBV6-1	few
CASSPSRTGSEQYF	TGTGCCAGCAGCCCAAGCCGGACAGGCAGCGAGCAGTACTTC	TRBD1	TRBJ2-7	TRBV5-4	.
CSALGQGISAQYF	TGCAGCGCCCTAGGACAAGGGATTTCGGCTCAGTACTTC	.	TRBJ2-4	TRBV29-1	once
CSARILHSYNEQFF	TGCAGTGCTAGGATACTCCACTCCTACAATGAGCAGTTCTTC	.	TRBJ2-1	TRBV20-1	.
CASSSDWLNTGELFF	TGTGCCAGCAGTTCCGACTGGCTAAACACCGGGGAGCTGTTTTTT	.	TRBJ2-2	TRBV6-4	.
CAWSGPLLGTDTQYF	TGTGCCTGGAGCGGGCCGCTATTGGGCACAGATACGCAGTATTTT	.	TRBJ2-3	TRBV30	few
CASSEETGGPLSNQPQHF	TGTGCCAGCAGTGAAGAGACGGGGGGGCCCTTAAGCAATCAGCCCCAGCATTTT	.	TRBJ1-5	TRBV6-1	.
CASSSTGVGEQYF	TGTGCCAGTAGTAGCACAGGGGTGGGCGAGCAGTACTTC	TRBD1	TRBJ2-7	TRBV19	.
CSVLKTRGNRGEQYF	TGCAGTGTACTTAAAACCAGGGGCAATCGGGGCGAGCAGTACTTC	.	TRBJ2-7	TRBV20-1	.
CASNKPGTAYNEQFF	TGTGCCAGCAATAAACCCGGGACAGCCTACAATGAGCAGTTCTTC	TRBD1	TRBJ2-1	TRBV6-6	.
CASRGDSAEAFF	TGTGCCAGCAGAGGGGATTCCGCTGAAGCTTTCTTT	.	TRBJ1-1	TRBV7-9	.
CASSLVSGGANTGELFF	TGTGCCAGCAGCTTAGTCTCGGGAGGGGCGAACACCGGGGAGCTGTTTTTT	TRBD2	TRBJ2-2	TRBV7-2	.
CASSTAGLAGGVNEQFF	TGTGCCAGCAGTACGGCGGGACTAGCGGGAGGGGTCAATGAGCAGTTCTTC	TRBD2	TRBJ2-1	TRBV12-3/TRBV12-4	few
CASSRGDTGELFF	TGTGCCAGTAGCCGGGGGGACACCGGGGAGCTGTTTTTT	TRBD2	TRBJ2-2	TRBV19	large
CASRDSGGPTGEQFF	TGTGCCAGCAGAGATTCGGGGGGCCCCACGGGTGAGCAGTTCTTC	.	TRBJ2-1	TRBV6-1	few
CASSISSTGSTEAFF	TGTGCCAGTAGTATAAGTTCGACAGGAAGCACTGAAGCTTTCTTT	.	TRBJ1-1	TRBV19	few
CATYPLDRTLAGGSSEQFF	TGTGCCACCTACCCTTTGGACAGAACACTAGCGGGAGGTTCTAGTGAGCAGTTCTTC	TRBD2	TRBJ2-1	TRBV6-2/TRBV6-3	.
CASSPDRANEQYF	TGTGCCAGCAGCCCGGACAGGGCCAATGAGCAGTACTTC	TRBD1	TRBJ2-7	TRBV7-6	once
CASSAQVTLRTDTQYF	TGTGCCAGCAGTGCGCAGGTAACCCTACGAACAGATACGCAGTATTTT	.	TRBJ2-3	TRBV12-3/TRBV12-4	medium-sized
CATSRKMVTGELFF	TGTGCCACCAGCAGGAAGATGGTCACCGGGGAGCTGTTTTTT	.	TRBJ2-2	TRBV15	.
CSARTGGTGELFF	TGCAGCGCCCGGACAGGGGGCACCGGGGAGCTGTTTTTT	TRBD1	TRBJ2-2	TRBV29-1	large
CASSQQGARDTEAFF	TGTGCCAGCAGCCAACAGGGGGCGCGGGACACTGAAGCTTTCTTT	TRBD1	TRBJ1-1	TRBV7-9	few
CASSLWTSTDTQYF	TGTGCCAGCAGTTTATGGACTAGCACAGATACGCAGTATTTT	.	TRBJ2-3	TRBV12-3/TRBV12-4	.
CASSWRGLAGDTGELFF	TGTGCCAGCAGTTGGAGAGGGCTAGCGGGAGACACCGGGGAGCTGTTTTTT	TRBD2	TRBJ2-2	TRBV5-5	.
CASSPQTATEAFF	TGTGCCAGTAGTCCACAGACAGCGACTGAAGCTTTCTTT	.	TRBJ1-1	TRBV19	.
CASQTDTGELFF	TGTGCCAGCCAGACAGACACCGGGGAGCTGTTTTTT	.	TRBJ2-2	TRBV18	.
CASSIALLGQGGVADTQYF	TGTGCCAGTAGTATAGCCCTCCTCGGACAGGGCGGTGTTGCAGATACGCAGTATTTT	TRBD1	TRBJ2-3	TRBV19	medium-sized
CASSFHRGPTDTQYF	TGTGCCAGCAGTTTTCACCGGGGGCCTACAGATACGCAGTATTTT	.	TRBJ2-3	TRBV27	few
CASSPRDSYEQYF	TGTGCCAGCTCACCACGCGACAGCTACGAGCAGTACTTC	.	TRBJ2-7	TRBV18	.
CASSLDDRDGYTF	TGTGCCAGCAGCCTAGATGACAGGGATGGCTACACCTTC	TRBD1	TRBJ1-2	TRBV7-6	.
CASSYDRTNTRELFF	TGTGCCAGCAGTTACGACAGAACGAACACCAGGGAGCTGTTTTTT	.	TRBJ2-2	TRBV6-6	.
CSVDRREGPGNEQFF	TGCAGCGTTGATCGACGGGAGGGCCCGGGAAATGAGCAGTTCTTC	TRBD2	TRBJ2-1	TRBV29-1	.
CASSGRADEQYF	TGTGCCAGTAGCGGGAGGGCCGACGAGCAGTACTTC	TRBD2	TRBJ2-7	TRBV12-3/TRBV12-4	.
CATSTRGGKNEQYF	TGTGCCACCTCGACTAGAGGAGGTAAGAACGAGCAGTACTTC	.	TRBJ2-7	TRBV19	few
CASSFGEVDTQYF	TGTGCCAGCAGCTTTGGTGAAGTGGATACGCAGTATTTT	.	TRBJ2-3	TRBV11-1	.
CASSPGLAAVNEQFF	TGTGCCAGCAGTCCCGGACTAGCGGCCGTAAATGAGCAGTTCTTC	TRBD2	TRBJ2-1	TRBV27	.
CASSGQIHYEQYF	TGTGCCAGTAGCGGACAGATACACTACGAGCAGTACTTC	.	TRBJ2-7	TRBV19	few
CASISASNEQFF	TGTGCCAGTATTTCTGCGAGCAATGAGCAGTTCTTC	.	TRBJ2-1	TRBV19	medium-sized
CASSQLTTYNEQFF	TGTGCCAGCAGCCAACTGACTACCTACAATGAGCAGTTCTTC	.	TRBJ2-1	TRBV14	.
CASSKQGNEQFF	TGTGCCAGCAGTAAACAGGGCAATGAGCAGTTCTTC	.	TRBJ2-1	TRBV6-6	.
CASSLSRWGDTQYF	TGTGCCAGCAGTTTATCTCGCTGGGGAGATACGCAGTATTTT	.	TRBJ2-3	TRBV27	.
CASSLFLGKGEKLFF	TGTGCCAGCAGTTTATTCCTGGGAAAGGGTGAAAAACTGTTTTTT	.	TRBJ1-4	TRBV27	few
CASSSVTSGGLAKNIQYF	TGTGCCAGCAGTTCCGTGACTAGCGGGGGCTTAGCCAAAAACATTCAGTACTTC	TRBD2	TRBJ2-4	TRBV6-6	few
CASSLGLAGDYEQYF	TGTGCCAGCAGTTTGGGACTAGCGGGAGACTACGAGCAGTACTTC	TRBD2	TRBJ2-7	TRBV6-5	.
CASSEVNIRLNEQFF	TGCGCCAGCAGCGAGGTAAACATCCGTCTCAATGAGCAGTTCTTC	.	TRBJ2-1	TRBV5-1	few
CATKTGTGLNQPQHF	TGTGCCACCAAGACCGGGACAGGGCTAAATCAGCCCCAGCATTTT	TRBD1	TRBJ1-5	TRBV6-5	.
CASSLWDRRGQPQHF	TGTGCCAGCAGCTTGTGGGACAGGAGGGGTCAGCCCCAGCATTTT	TRBD1	TRBJ1-5	TRBV5-1	.